This TCR beta chain is from a study of Ad26.COV2.S vaccination and SARS-CoV-2 variants. Treatment described: some 20 received Ad26.COV2.S at low or high dose, single or two shots; about 5 received placebo; per-sample allocation not given. The samples were gathered on day 63 after the first injection of vaccine or placebo. The CDR3 covers 18 residues. Germline V gives CDR1 MGHRA, CDR2 YSYEKL. V lost 0 bases to trimming and J lost 2 bases, with 19 bases between them. The data were produced by immunoSEQ multiplex PCR, yet TCRdb's version contains in-frame clones alone and is incomplete. The sample shows a few hundred thousand clones, 75% to 95% of them seen only once.

J is TRBJ2-5 and V is TRBV4-1; perhaps TRBD2 as D (6 bases). The source material was peripheral blood, sampled in a trial of Ad26.COV2.S vaccine versus placebo. The origin of this receptor is a person between 18 and 60 years old who received the Ad26.COV2.S COVID-19 vaccine or a placebo. CDR3 nucleotide sequence: TGCGCCAGCAGCCAAGATTGGAGGGGCGGTTTTGATCAAGAGACCCAGTACTTC. The encoded protein is CASSQDWRGGFDQETQYF.